This is a list of T cell receptor beta chains from one sample in a study of blood T cell repertoires in COVID-19. Using immunoSEQ multiplex PCR, the repertoire was profiled, and TCRdb retains in-frame clones only, with some absent. The data show 200,000 to 250,000 clones, with approximately 83% seen just once and about 3.3% held by the top ten. Sequencing was carried out using PBMCs or T cells enriched from blood (not recorded which). The source of these receptors is a woman aged 60-75 years who had recovered from COVID-19. Both conserved end residues are part of each CDR3. The order of the fields is clone size, V gene, D gene, J gene, CDR3 DNA, CDR3 protein. D genes are given only for firm matches. Clone size is shown for a subset of rows, as once, few, many or a class of expanded clone.

-	TRBV4-3	TRBD1	TRBJ1-6	TGCGCCAGCAGCGGACAGGGGTCAGGACCCCTCCACTTT	CASSGQGSGPLHF
-	TRBV19	-	TRBJ2-1	TGTGCCAGTAGTATAGCGGGTTCCTACAATGAGCAGTTCTTC	CASSIAGSYNEQFF
-	TRBV6-5	TRBD2	TRBJ2-1	TGTGCCAGCAGCTCAGCGGGAGGGAGTAATGAGCAGTTCTTC	CASSSAGGSNEQFF
-	TRBV7-2	TRBD2	TRBJ2-1	TGTGCCAGCAGCCTCCGGCGGGAGGGCTTTGGTGAGCAGTTCTTC	CASSLRREGFGEQFF
-	TRBV5-1	-	TRBJ2-2	TGCGCCAGCAGCTTCCCCTCCGACACCGGGGAGCTGTTTTTT	CASSFPSDTGELFF
-	TRBV11-2	-	TRBJ2-7	TGTGCCAGCAGCTTAGACTCTTTCTCCTACGAGCAGTACTTC	CASSLDSFSYEQYF
-	TRBV12-5	-	TRBJ1-5	TGTGCTAGTGTCGGGGAGGGTGGGAGACAGCCCCAGCATTTT	CASVGEGGRQPQHF
-	TRBV7-2	-	TRBJ2-7	TGTGCCAGCAGCTTAGGAACAGGGTATCACTACGAGCAGTACTTC	CASSLGTGYHYEQYF
-	TRBV9	-	TRBJ2-5	TGTGCCAGCAGCCCATTGACAGTGGAGACCCAGTACTTC	CASSPLTVETQYF
-	TRBV19	-	TRBJ1-1	TGTGCCAGTAAAGAGGATACGAACACTGAAGCTTTCTTT	CASKEDTNTEAFF
-	TRBV28	-	TRBJ1-2	TGTGCCAGCCGTGGGGGGGCGGACTATGGCTACACCTTC	CASRGGADYGYTF
-	TRBV12-3/TRBV12-4	-	TRBJ2-1	TGTGCCAGCAGTTCCACAGGGTATGAGCAGTTCTTC	CASSSTGYEQFF
-	TRBV6-1	TRBD1	TRBJ1-4	TGTGCCAGCAGTGCCCGACAGGGGAGTTATAGAACTAATGAAAAACTGTTTTTT	CASSARQGSYRTNEKLFF
-	TRBV6-2/TRBV6-3	-	TRBJ1-2	TGTGCCAGCAGTCCCGGAGGCTATGGCTACACCTTC	CASSPGGYGYTF
-	TRBV7-2	TRBD1	TRBJ2-7	TGTGCCAGCAGCTTAGAAGGACAGGCGGCTTACGAGCAGTACTTC	CASSLEGQAAYEQYF
-	TRBV6-5	TRBD1	TRBJ2-2	TGTGCCAGCAGTACACAGGGGGGCAACACCGGGGAGCTGTTTTTT	CASSTQGGNTGELFF
-	TRBV5-4	TRBD2	TRBJ2-2	TGTGCCAGCAGCGCGGCTAGCGGGGTCAACACCGGGGAGCTGTTTTTT	CASSAASGVNTGELFF
-	TRBV10-1	TRBD2	TRBJ2-2	TGCGCCAGCAGAGAGGGACTACACACCGGGGAGCTGTTTTTT	CASREGLHTGELFF
-	TRBV27	-	TRBJ2-3	TGTGCCAGCAGTTTAGGGGTAGGGGGTAGAACAGATACGCAGTATTTT	CASSLGVGGRTDTQYF
-	TRBV19	-	TRBJ1-5	TGTGCCAGTTCCCCAGGACATCTCAATCAGCCCCAGCATTTT	CASSPGHLNQPQHF
-	TRBV18	-	TRBJ1-5	TGTGCCAGCTCACCGGGCAGGGATCAGCCCCAGCATTTT	CASSPGRDQPQHF
-	TRBV10-1	-	TRBJ2-5	TGCGCCAGCAGCCCCGGAACAGGTGGTCAAGAGACCCAGTACTTC	CASSPGTGGQETQYF
-	TRBV10-3	TRBD1	TRBJ1-6	TGTGCCAGCAGGTCGGGACAGGGGGATTCACCCCTCCACTTT	CASRSGQGDSPLHF
once	TRBV27	-	TRBJ2-7	TGTGCCAGCAGTTTAACAGTGTCGGGGGACTACGAGCAGTACTTC	CASSLTVSGDYEQYF
-	TRBV20-1	-	TRBJ2-7	TGCAGTGCTAGTAGGGACAACTCCTACGAGCAGTACTTC	CSASRDNSYEQYF
-	TRBV6-5	-	TRBJ1-6	TGTGCCAGCAGTTACTCGGGCTACGGGGAGAATTCACCCCTCCACTTT	CASSYSGYGENSPLHF
-	TRBV6-5	-	TRBJ1-2	TGTGCCAGCAGAACGCCGGGCAAGGGGGACACCTTC	CASRTPGKGDTF
-	TRBV16	-	TRBJ1-5	TGTGCCAGCAGCCACCAGGACACACATCAGCCCCAGCATTTT	CASSHQDTHQPQHF
-	TRBV24-1	-	TRBJ2-1	TGTGCCACCAGTGATTTGGGAGGGGTCGGGTCCTACAATGAGCAGTTCTTC	CATSDLGGVGSYNEQFF
-	TRBV7-9	TRBD1	TRBJ1-6	TGTGCCAGCAGCTTAAGGACAGGGAGCAGTTCACCCCTCCACTTT	CASSLRTGSSSPLHF
-	TRBV5-1	-	TRBJ2-5	TGCGCCAGCAGCCTGATGGACAAAGAGACCCAGTACTTC	CASSLMDKETQYF
-	TRBV10-1	TRBD2	TRBJ2-7	TGCGCCAGCAGTGCGGGACTAGACTACGAGCAGTACTTC	CASSAGLDYEQYF
-	TRBV10-3	-	TRBJ2-2	TGTGCCATCACTCCGAGGGGGGGCCAGGGCACCGGGGAGCTGTTTTTT	CAITPRGGQGTGELFF
few	TRBV7-2	TRBD1	TRBJ1-5	TGTGCCAGCAGAGGACAGGGTTTAAACAATCAGCCCCAGCATTTT	CASRGQGLNNQPQHF
-	TRBV7-9	TRBD1	TRBJ1-2	TGTGCCAGCAGCCTGACAGGGGGCAATGGCTACACCTTC	CASSLTGGNGYTF
once	TRBV10-2	TRBD2	TRBJ2-5	TGCGCCAGCAGTGTGACGGGAGGGCCGTTAGAGACCCAGTACTTC	CASSVTGGPLETQYF
-	TRBV7-2	TRBD2	TRBJ2-5	TGTGCCAGCAGCTACTGGACTAGCGGGGGGGAGACCCAGTACTTC	CASSYWTSGGETQYF
few	TRBV29-1	-	TRBJ1-1	TGCAGCGGGGCGGAGGTGGCTGGTGGGCCCCCTGAAGCTTTCTTT	CSGAEVAGGPPEAFF
few	TRBV6-5	-	TRBJ1-2	TGTGCCAGCAGTTACCGGAGGTCGGGGGGAGGCTACACCTTC	CASSYRRSGGGYTF
-	TRBV4-1	-	TRBJ1-3	TGCGCCAGCAGCCAAGAGTTCGCAGTTTCATCGGGAAACACCATATATTTT	CASSQEFAVSSGNTIYF
-	TRBV7-2	TRBD2	TRBJ2-3	TGTGCCAGCAGCTTGACTAGCGGGGGGGCAGGGGATACGCAGTATTTT	CASSLTSGGAGDTQYF
once	TRBV9	-	TRBJ1-1	TGTGCCAGCAGCGTTGGACAGACGGACACTGAAGCTTTCTTT	CASSVGQTDTEAFF
-	TRBV6-2/TRBV6-3	TRBD1	TRBJ1-5	TGTGCCAGCAGCTGGACAGGGTTCAATCAGCCCCAGCATTTT	CASSWTGFNQPQHF
-	TRBV18	TRBD2	TRBJ2-1	TGTGCCAGCTCACCCCCCGGGACTAGCATCTACAATGAGCAGTTCTTC	CASSPPGTSIYNEQFF
-	TRBV3-1/TRBV3-2	TRBD2	TRBJ2-1	TGTGCCAGCAGCCGTTCGGGGGGGAAGAACTACAATGAGCAGTTCTTC	CASSRSGGKNYNEQFF
-	TRBV7-2	-	TRBJ1-3	TGTGCCAGCAGCTTAGTCCTGTCTGGAAACACCATATATTTT	CASSLVLSGNTIYF
-	TRBV5-5	-	TRBJ2-3	TGTGCCAGCAGCCTCCAGATACAGGGAGCAGATACGCAGTATTTT	CASSLQIQGADTQYF
-	TRBV10-3	-	TRBJ2-1	TGTGCCATCAGCTTCCGGGGTGATGAGCAGTTCTTC	CAISFRGDEQFF
-	TRBV30	-	TRBJ1-1	TGTGCCGGGGCGGAGGGCACTGAAGCTTTCTTT	CAGAEGTEAFF
-	TRBV24-1	TRBD1	TRBJ2-1	TGTGCCACCAGTGATCCGGGACAGTCCTACAATGAGCAGTTCTTC	CATSDPGQSYNEQFF
-	TRBV2	-	TRBJ1-2	TGTGCCAGCAGCGGACATTATGGCTACACCTTC	CASSGHYGYTF
-	TRBV11-3	TRBD2	TRBJ2-1	TGTGCCAGCAGCTGGGCGGGAGGGCCCTACAATGAGCAGTTCTTC	CASSWAGGPYNEQFF
-	TRBV5-8	-	TRBJ2-3	TGTGCCAGCAGCCGGAGGAGATCCAACACAGATACGCAGTATTTT	CASSRRRSNTDTQYF
-	TRBV7-2	-	TRBJ2-7	TGTGCCAGCAGCCTGGGGGGAGGTGGATTCCGCTACGAGCAGTACTTC	CASSLGGGGFRYEQYF